This TCR beta chain was recovered during a study of T cell changes during pregnancy in multiple sclerosis. The protocol was immunoSEQ multiplex PCR, while the TCRdb copy is restricted to in-frame clones and leaves out a portion. The repertoire has under 95,000 clones, roughly 94% of them found once; the top ten carry around 0.91%. The sample in question was peripheral blood, obtained in the second trimester of pregnancy. This TCR derives from a female donor in good health, enrolled as a control in a pregnancy study.

The CDR3 region is CASSPVYVLGTNYEQYF. The CDR3, as DNA: TGTGCCAGCTCACCAGTCTACGTTCTCGGGACAAACTACGAGCAGTACTTC. The rearrangement links TRBV18 to TRBJ2-7; D may be TRBD1 (6 bases). Trimming took off 2 bases at V and 3 bases at J, with 20 bases between the two ends. The CDR3 is made up of 17 amino acids. Germline CDR1 KGHSH, CDR2 LQKENI.